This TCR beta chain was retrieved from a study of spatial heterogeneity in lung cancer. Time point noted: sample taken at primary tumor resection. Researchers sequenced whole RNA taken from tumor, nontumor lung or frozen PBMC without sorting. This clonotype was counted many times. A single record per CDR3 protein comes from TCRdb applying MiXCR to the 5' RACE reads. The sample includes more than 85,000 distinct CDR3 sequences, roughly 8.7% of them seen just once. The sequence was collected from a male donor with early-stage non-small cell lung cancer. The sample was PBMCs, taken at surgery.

CDR3 sequence reads: CASSLGTGNQPQHF. DNA for the CDR3: TGTGCCAGCAGCTTAGGGACAGGCAATCAGCCCCAGCATTTT. The chain combines TRBV3-1 with TRBJ1-5; 7 bases agree with TRBD1. Germline trimming cut 5 bases from V and 2 bases from J; bases unmatched to any gene: 3. Germline CDR1 LGHDT, CDR2 YNNKEL (reference sequence). The CDR3 consists of 14 residues.